This T cell receptor beta chain emerged from a study of blood T cell repertoires in COVID-19. The CDR3 is 16 amino acids. CDR1 SGDLS and CDR2 YYNGEE come from the germline V gene. Trimming took 0 bases from V and 3 from J, leaving 12 bases between them. Using immunoSEQ multiplex PCR, the repertoire was profiled, and TCRdb retains in-frame clones only, with some absent. The sample holds roughly 99,000 clones; 70% to 80% are singletons and the top ten take roughly 20%. The J gene is TRBJ2-2, the V gene TRBV9; TRBD2 is a possible D gene (6 bases). Sequencing was carried out using peripheral blood. The TCR originated in a woman aged 80 or over with active or convalescent COVID-19. CDR3 sequence reads: CASSVGIRRDTGELFF. The DNA of the CDR3 is TGTGCCAGCAGCGTAGGGATCCGGAGGGACACCGGGGAGCTGTTTTTT.